Each of the 7 T cell receptor beta chains below was sequenced from the same sample in a study of blood T cells in healthy people across ages. A second roughly 6 to 12 cycle PCR used barcoded and J-beta primers. MiXCR, applied by TCRdb to the 5' RACE reads, yields one record per CDR3 protein. The sample lists roughly 800,000 distinct CDR3 sequences, 20% to 30% occurring once. A further study also used this sample, focusing on T cells of mothers and their children.

The material sequenced was blood. All receptors come from a boy aged 5-17 years in good health.

The chain carries TRBV28 and TRBJ2-5; a possible D gene is TRBD2 (6 bases). V was pared by 8 bases and J by 6 bases, with 10 bases between. The CDR3 spans 11 residues. From germline, CDR1 is MDHEN and CDR2 SYDVKM. CDR3 sequence: CASGGRQTQYF. In DNA, the CDR3 is TGTGCCAGCGGAGGGAGGCAGACCCAGTACTTC.

This clonotype was observed a handful of times. V is TRBV7-9 and J is TRBJ2-1; 8 nucleotides align to TRBD2. The CDR3 is 13 amino acids. Germline V CDR1 and CDR2: SEHNR, FQNEAQ (reference sequence). V lost 5 bases to trimming and J lost 10 bases; unmatched junction nucleotides: 7. The CDR3 nucleotides read TGTGCCAGCAGCCAAGCGGGAGCAGGCGAGCAGTTCTTC. Translating it yields CASSQAGAGEQFF.

This chain links TRBV19 with TRBJ1-6; 8 bases fit TRBD1. Germline V gene lookup returns CDR1 LNHDA and CDR2 SQIVND (reference sequence). V was pared by 1 base and J by 7 bases, with 3 bases of the junction left unmatched. This CDR3 contains 15 residues. CDR3 DNA sequence: TGTGCCAGTAGTATAGCTGGACAGGGAAATTCACCCCTCCACTTT. This translates into CASSIAGQGNSPLHF.

In its sample, this clonotype was seen a few times. The chain joins TRBV24-1 to TRBJ1-1; D not resolved. Germline V gene data show CDR1 as KGHDR and CDR2 as SFDVKD. The CDR3 extends over 13 amino acids. Between the trimmed V and J ends, which lost 4 bases and 4 bases, there was a span of 9 bases. CDR3 loop: CATSEEVGTEAFF. The CDR3 nucleotides read TGTGCCACCAGTGAGGAGGTAGGCACTGAAGCTTTCTTT.

This clonotype was seen more than once but under ten times. This chain joins TRBV13 and TRBJ2-1, with D perhaps matching TRBD1 or TRBD2 (5 bases each). Trimming cost V 5 bases and J 5 bases, with 13 bases left between them. Germline CDR1 and CDR2: PRHDT and FYEKMQ (reference sequence). The CDR3 is made up of 14 amino acids. CDR3 DNA sequence: TGTGCCAGCAGCGAGACGAGGGGCCACAATGAGCAGTTCTTC. Encoded protein: CASSETRGHNEQFF.

The chain couples TRBV6-2 or TRBV6-3 to TRBJ2-2, with D perhaps TRBD2 (6 bases). This CDR3 has 15 amino acids. Trimming stripped 0 bases from V and 6 bases from J, with 11 bases between. The germline V gene has CDR1 MNHEY and CDR2 SVGEGT. The CDR3 DNA reads as TGTGCCAGCAGTTACTCGACGGGGGAATCCGGGGAGCTGTTTTTT. Protein: CASSYSTGESGELFF.

The chain uses TRBV29-1 and TRBJ2-5, with D tentatively TRBD1 (5 bases). The J call is uncertain, as TRBJ2-7 better fits the DNA end. The CDR3 extends over 13 amino acids. Germline loops: CDR1 SQVTM, CDR2 ANQGSEA. CDR3 sequence: CSVVADSTYEQYF. The CDR3 region has the DNA TGCAGCGTTGTAGCCGACAGCACCTACGAGCAGTACTTC.